Below, one T cell receptor beta chain is given with its context. Its antigen is as yet unknown. TCRdb re-called the reads through MiXCR, storing one row per CDR3 protein. Of about 42,000 distinct CDR3 sequences in the sample, less than 15% were seen once. The length of the CDR3 is 15 residues. Germline assignment: CDR1 SGHRS and CDR2 YFSETQ. Trimming pared 5 bases from V and 1 base from J, leaving 12 bases between. This sample stems from a study of type 1 regulatory T cells. Across the study: T-allo10 is a Tr1-enriched, alloantigen-specific CD4 T cell product made in vitro.

Study-wide results and caveats: Compared with non-type 1 regulatory T cells, type 1 regulatory T cells showed a more restricted TCR repertoire.

The sequencing input was cultured non-Tr1 T cells, either the whole culture or a sorted T cell fraction (not recorded which). The sequence came from a human donor in good health. This rearrangement joins TRBV5-1 to TRBJ2-2, with unresolved D. CDR3: CASRQQSMNTGELFF. The DNA for the CDR3 is TGCGCCAGCAGACAACAGAGCATGAACACCGGGGAGCTGTTTTTT.